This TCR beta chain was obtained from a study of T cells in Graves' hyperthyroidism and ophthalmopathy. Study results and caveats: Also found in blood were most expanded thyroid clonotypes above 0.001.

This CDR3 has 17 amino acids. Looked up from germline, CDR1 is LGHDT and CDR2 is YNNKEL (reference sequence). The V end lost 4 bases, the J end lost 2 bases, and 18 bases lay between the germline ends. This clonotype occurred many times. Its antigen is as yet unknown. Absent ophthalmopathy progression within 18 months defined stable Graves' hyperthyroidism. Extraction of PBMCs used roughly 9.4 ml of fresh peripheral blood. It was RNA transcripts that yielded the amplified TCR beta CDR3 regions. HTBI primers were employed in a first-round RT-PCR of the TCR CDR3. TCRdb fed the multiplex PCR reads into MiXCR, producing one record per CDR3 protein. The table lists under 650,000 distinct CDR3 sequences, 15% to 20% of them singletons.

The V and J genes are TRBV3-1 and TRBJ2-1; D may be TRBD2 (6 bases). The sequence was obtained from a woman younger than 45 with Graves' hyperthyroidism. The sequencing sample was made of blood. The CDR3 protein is CASSRLARGEAYNEQFF. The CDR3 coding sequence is TGTGCCAGCAGCCGGCTAGCGAGAGGTGAGGCCTACAATGAGCAGTTCTTC.